This TCR beta chain came from a study of cytomegalovirus exposure and HLA in healthy donors. Overall study: It was reported in a later analysis that the same platform had been used for the 120 validation repertoires as for the roughly 670 first-cohort repertoires. Study-wide results and caveats: Investigators reported 150 to 200 TCR beta chains as tied to cytomegalovirus. In vitro data verified a few CMV-associated chains as specific for CMV antigens. A subsequent analysis found that TCR clusters from the first cohort also tended to co-occur in the 120 or so validation repertoires, with approximately 95% of cluster scores above 0.

Concerning this clone itself: Its target is not known.

TCRdb's copy holds only in-frame clones and misses some; the assay was immunoSEQ multiplex PCR. The data hold around 240,000 clones, with almost 90% observed a single time. V was clipped by 4 bases and J by 1 base, with 7 bases between them. From germline, CDR1 is SGHNT and CDR2 YYREEE (reference sequence). The CDR3 is made up of 13 amino acids. This TCR came from a woman between 18 and 29 years old in good health and CMV-seronegative. Sequenced material: PBMCs. This sequence joins TRBV5-4 and TRBJ2-3, with D hard to call. The chain's CDR3 is CASSERGTDTQYF. The CDR3, as DNA: TGTGCCAGCAGCGAACGGGGCACAGATACGCAGTATTTT.